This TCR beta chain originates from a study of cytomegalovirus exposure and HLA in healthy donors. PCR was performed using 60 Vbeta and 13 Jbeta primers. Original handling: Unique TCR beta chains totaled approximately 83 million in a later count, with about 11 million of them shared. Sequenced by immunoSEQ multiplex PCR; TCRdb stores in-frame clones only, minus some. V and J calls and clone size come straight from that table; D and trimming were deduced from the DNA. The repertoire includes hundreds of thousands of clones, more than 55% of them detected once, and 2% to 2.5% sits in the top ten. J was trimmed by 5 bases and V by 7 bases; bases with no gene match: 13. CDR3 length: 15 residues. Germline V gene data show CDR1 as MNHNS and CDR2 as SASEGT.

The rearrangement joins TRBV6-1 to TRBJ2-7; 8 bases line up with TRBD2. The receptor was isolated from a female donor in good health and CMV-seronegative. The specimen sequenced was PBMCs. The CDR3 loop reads CASIRLAGPSDEQYF. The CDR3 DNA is TGTGCCAGCATCCGGCTAGCGGGTCCTAGCGACGAGCAGTACTTC.